This entry features one T cell receptor beta chain sequence. This clone was counted only a few times. The clone's antigen remains unknown. The input lacks base qualities; no much larger clone sits a single base away. Distinct nucleotide sequences in the sample also encode this CDR3. The immunoSEQ Assay was used to sequence TCRbeta CDR3 regions. After extraction, genomic DNA underwent amplification by bias-controlled multiplex PCR, followed by high-throughput sequencing. As for the original processing: To quantify the absolute abundance of each unique TCRbeta CDR3 region, sequences were collapsed and filtered. T cell fraction was estimated by normalization of TCRbeta template counts to usable DNA, with usable DNA being measured through amplification of reference genes present in all nucleated cells. Repertoire TCRs were annotated as SARS-CoV-2-specific when V gene, CDR3 amino acid sequence and J gene were exactly matched to a known reactive TCR set. The reference SARS-CoV-2 TCR set came from MIRA and was filtered for enrichment in COVID-19-positive ImmuneCODE repertoires, removing public or cross-reactive TCRs. Using the MIRA antigens, annotated TCRs were further analysed by specific ORF or by position within an ORF. Depth was the summed frequency of annotated unique rearrangements, while breadth was defined as annotated unique rearrangements over total unique productive rearrangements. TCR breadth was compared between groups using two-sided Wilcoxon rank-sum tests. Not all clones reach the TCRdb copy of this immuneACCESS table, which keeps in-frame sequences only. Checked studies attribute under half of the gap to unresolved V genes and leave the rest unexplained. V and J calls and clone size are given by that table; D and trimming were obtained from the DNA. This sample lists around 450,000 clones; about 93% were detected once. The ten largest account for 10% to 15% of the sample.

These data are taken from a study of Ad26.COV2.S vaccination and SARS-CoV-2 variants (dated by TCRdb to the early 2020s). Concerning the study at large: Vaccine-arm donors came from COV1001, a multicentre, randomized, double-blind, placebo-controlled phase I-IIa trial of Ad26.COV2.S in healthy adults. Ad26.COV2.S was given intramuscularly at 5x10^10 or 1x10^11 viral particles, as a single shot or as two shots 56 days apart. The specificity and breadth of SARS-CoV-2-reactive T cell receptors after Ad26.COV2.S vaccination were assessed by TCRbeta repertoire sequencing. A total of roughly 32 samples were included in the TCR-sequenced set, comprising around 20 Ad26.COV2.S vaccine recipients, 5 placebo recipients and 8 SARS-CoV-2 convalescent individuals. Trial participants were randomized into five groups of five, in which low-dose or high-dose Ad26.COV2.S was given once or twice, or placebo was given on both occasions. Investigators remained blinded to trial group allocation during experiments and outcome assessment.

On the study overall, not on this receptor specifically: Compared with placebo recipients, Ad26.COV2.S recipients showed higher spike-specific TCR breadth (P = 0.0014). The study lacked the statistical power to compare responses across vaccine doses or regimens. It was noted by the authors that total T cell responses may have been underestimated by the TCR breadth and depth analyses. Substantial breadth of spike-specific CD8+ and CD4+ T cell responses was reported after vaccination. Vaccine and placebo recipients had similar non-spike TCR breadth, a finding consistent with the vaccine containing only spike.

CDR1 is given as MNHEY and CDR2 as SMNVEV, both from the germline V gene (reference sequence). From the cysteine through the phenylalanine, the CDR3 covers 13 amino acids. Kept here is only the CDR3 DNA, which spans 39 bases and is read in frame from base 1. Relative to germline, V is 0 bases shorter and J is 5 bases shorter, with 7 bases between their ends. The sample's treatment or condition label, decoded: 15 to 20 received Ad26.COV2.S at low or high dose, single or two shots; 5 received placebo; per-sample allocation not given. For vaccine and placebo recipients, repertoires were sequenced using samples collected on day 63 after the first injection. In Cohort 1b, about two dozen adults aged 18-55 years were enrolled at a single site in Boston, USA, between 29 July and 7 August 2020. As a vaccine, Ad26.COV2.S was a replication-incompetent adenovirus type 26 vector that expressed a prefusion-stabilized SARS-CoV-2 spike protein derived from the original Wuhan strain.

The receptor chain draws on TRBV27 and TRBJ1-2; perhaps TRBD1 is the D gene, with 6 bases matching. The sample here was peripheral blood, taken in a trial of Ad26.COV2.S vaccine versus placebo. This clonotype was obtained from a person aged 18 to 65 who received the Ad26.COV2.S COVID-19 vaccine or a placebo. The sequenced DNA is TGTGCCAGCAGTTTATCGAGGGGGTATGGCTACACCTTC. This gives the protein CASSLSRGYGYTF.